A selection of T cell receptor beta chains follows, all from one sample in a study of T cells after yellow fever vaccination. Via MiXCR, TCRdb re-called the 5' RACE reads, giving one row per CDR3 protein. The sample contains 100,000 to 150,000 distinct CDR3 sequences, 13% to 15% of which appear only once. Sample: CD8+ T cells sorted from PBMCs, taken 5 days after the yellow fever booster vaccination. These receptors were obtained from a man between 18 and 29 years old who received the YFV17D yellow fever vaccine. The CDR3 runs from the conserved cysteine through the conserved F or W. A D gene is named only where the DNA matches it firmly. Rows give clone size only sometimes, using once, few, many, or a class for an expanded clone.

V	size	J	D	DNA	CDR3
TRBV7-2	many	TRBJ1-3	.	TGTGCCAGCAGCCTTAGGGGGAGCTCTGGAAACACCATATATTTT	CASSLRGSSGNTIYF
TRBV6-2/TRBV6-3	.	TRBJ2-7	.	TGTGCCAGCAGCCCAGAGGAGGGGCGTACAAACGAGCAGTACTTC	CASSPEEGRTNEQYF
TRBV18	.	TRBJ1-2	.	TGTGCCAGCTCCCCGGCCTCTAACTATGGCTACACCTTC	CASSPASNYGYTF
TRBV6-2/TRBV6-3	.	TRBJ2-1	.	TGTGCCAGCAGTACCTCGGGGCATGAGCAGTTCTTC	CASSTSGHEQFF
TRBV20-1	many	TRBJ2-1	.	TGCAGTGCTAGAGATCGGGCGGGACTCCTTACCAATGAGCAGTTCTTC	CSARDRAGLLTNEQFF
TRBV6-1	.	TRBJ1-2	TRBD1	TGTGCCAGCAGTGAAACGGACAGGGTGGCAGAAGACTACACCTTC	CASSETDRVAEDYTF
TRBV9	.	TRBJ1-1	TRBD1	TGTGCCAGCAGCGCGGACAGGGGGATGAACACTGAAGCTTTCTTT	CASSADRGMNTEAFF
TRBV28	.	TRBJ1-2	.	TGTGCCAGCAGGCGGGCTGAAAGTGGCTACACCTTC	CASRRAESGYTF
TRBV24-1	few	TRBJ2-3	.	TGTGCCACCAGTGCTAGCTCGGGGCTCACAGATACGCAGTATTTT	CATSASSGLTDTQYF
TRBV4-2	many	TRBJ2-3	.	TGTGCCAGCAGCCAAGATGGTGGCGGGGGCACAGATACGCAGTATTTT	CASSQDGGGGTDTQYF
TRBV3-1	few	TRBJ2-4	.	TGTGCCAGCAGCTTTCGCCAAGCCAAAAACATTCAGTACTTC	CASSFRQAKNIQYF
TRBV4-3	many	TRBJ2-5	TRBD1	TGCGCCAGCAGCCAAGATCTAAAGGGGGCGTGGGAGACCCAGTACTTC	CASSQDLKGAWETQYF
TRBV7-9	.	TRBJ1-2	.	TGTGCCAGCAGCTTAAAGCCGGGGGGGGCTCGTGGCTACACCTTC	CASSLKPGGARGYTF
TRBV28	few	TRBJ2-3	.	TGTGCCAGCAGTTTGACCCTCAGCACAGATACGCAGTATTTT	CASSLTLSTDTQYF
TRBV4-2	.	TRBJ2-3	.	TGTGCCAGCAGCCAGGGGTACTCTAGCACAGATACGCAGTATTTT	CASSQGYSSTDTQYF
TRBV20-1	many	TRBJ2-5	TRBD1	TGCAGTGCTCCGAGGGACAGGGTTGAGACCCAGTACTTC	CSAPRDRVETQYF
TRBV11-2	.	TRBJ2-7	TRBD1	TGTGCCAGCAGAGGACAGGGAATAAACGACGAGCAGTACTTC	CASRGQGINDEQYF
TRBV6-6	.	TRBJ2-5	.	TGTGCCAGCAGTTACGCTCGAGATCAAGAGACCCAGTACTTC	CASSYARDQETQYF
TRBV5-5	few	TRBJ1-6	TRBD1	TGTGCCAGCAGCCCCCAGGGGGGCGTTTCACCCCTCCACTTT	CASSPQGGVSPLHF
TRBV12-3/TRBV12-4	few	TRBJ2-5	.	TGTGCCAGCAGTTTTAAGGGCCACCGAACAGAGACCCAGTACTTC	CASSFKGHRTETQYF
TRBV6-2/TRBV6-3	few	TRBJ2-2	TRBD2	TGTGCCAGCAGTGCAGCGGGGTACCTCGGGGAGCTGTTTTTT	CASSAAGYLGELFF
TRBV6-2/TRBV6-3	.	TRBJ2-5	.	TGTGCCAGCAGCACCACAGGGCGGGAGACCCAGTACTTC	CASSTTGRETQYF
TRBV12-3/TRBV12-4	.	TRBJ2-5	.	TGTGCCAGCAGTTTAGAAGCTTCGGGGGAGACCCAGTACTTC	CASSLEASGETQYF
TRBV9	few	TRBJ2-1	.	TGTGCCAGCAGCGTATACGGGGGGCCATACAATGAGCAGTTCTTC	CASSVYGGPYNEQFF
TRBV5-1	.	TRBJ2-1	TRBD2	TGCGCCAGCAGCTTGGGAGTGGACTCCGGGGGGAATGAGCAGTTCTTC	CASSLGVDSGGNEQFF
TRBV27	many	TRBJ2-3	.	TGTGCCAGCAGCCTCCAGTTGGGTTTCACAGATACGCAGTATTTT	CASSLQLGFTDTQYF
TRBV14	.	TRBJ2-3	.	TGTGCCAGCAGCCAAGCCTCCCAGAAATACACAGATACGCAGTATTTT	CASSQASQKYTDTQYF
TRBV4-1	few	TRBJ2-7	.	TGCGCCAGCAGCCAAGAGGATCTACAGACCTACGAGCAGTACTTC	CASSQEDLQTYEQYF
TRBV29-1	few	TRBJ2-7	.	TGCAGCGTTGAAGAAACAGAATCCGGGTACGAGCAGTACTTC	CSVEETESGYEQYF
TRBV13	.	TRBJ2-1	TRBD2	TGTGCCAGCAGCTCCTTGCCTAGCGGGGGATACAATGAGCAGTTCTTC	CASSSLPSGGYNEQFF
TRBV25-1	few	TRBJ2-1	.	TGTGCCAGCAGTATAGTCAATGAGCAGTTCTTC	CASSIVNEQFF
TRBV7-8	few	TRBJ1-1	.	TGTGCCAGCAGCTCCGACCATGGGGGGAGGAATGAAGCTTTCTTT	CASSSDHGGRNEAFF
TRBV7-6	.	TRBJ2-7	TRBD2	TGTGCCAGCAGCTTAGGCACTAGCGGGGACTACGAGCAGTACTTC	CASSLGTSGDYEQYF
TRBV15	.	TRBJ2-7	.	TGTGCCACCAGCAGAGATCTAAGTTGGGAGCAGTACTTC	CATSRDLSWEQYF
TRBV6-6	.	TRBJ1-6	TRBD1	TGTGCCAGCGGGGACAGGGGAGGGTCACCCCTCCACTTT	CASGDRGGSPLHF
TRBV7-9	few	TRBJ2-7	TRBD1	TGTGCCAGCAGGGGACAGGGAGACCCCCGGGAGCAGTACTTC	CASRGQGDPREQYF
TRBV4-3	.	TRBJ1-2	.	TGCGCCAGCAGCCAAGGAGTGGGGGCGCGGGATAACTATGGCTACACCTTC	CASSQGVGARDNYGYTF
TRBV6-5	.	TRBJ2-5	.	TGTGCCAGCAGGAAGAGGACAGACCAAGAGACCCAGTACTTC	CASRKRTDQETQYF
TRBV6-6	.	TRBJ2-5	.	TGTGCCAGCAGTTACCCTTACGACAGTTCCCAAGAGACCCAGTACTTC	CASSYPYDSSQETQYF
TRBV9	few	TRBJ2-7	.	TGTGCCAGCAGCGTAGGGGGGGACGGCTCCTACGAGCAGTACTTC	CASSVGGDGSYEQYF
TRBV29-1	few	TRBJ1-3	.	TGCAGCGTCGGTGACTCTGGAAACACCATATATTTT	CSVGDSGNTIYF
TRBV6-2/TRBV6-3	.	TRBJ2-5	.	TGTGCCAGCAGTTATACCTCAGAGGGGACCCAGTACTTC	CASSYTSEGTQYF
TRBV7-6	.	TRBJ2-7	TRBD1	TGTGCCAGCAGCTTGGACAGGACTTCCTACGAGCAGTACTTC	CASSLDRTSYEQYF
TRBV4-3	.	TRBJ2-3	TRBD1	TGCGCCAGCAGCCAAGGGACAGGGCTAAAAAATACGCAGTATTTT	CASSQGTGLKNTQYF
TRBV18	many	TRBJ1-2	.	TGTGCCAGCTCACCAGGGGGGGCTGGTGGCTACACCTTC	CASSPGGAGGYTF
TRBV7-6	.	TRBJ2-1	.	TGTGCCAGCAGCACTCACCCCACAGCGTTAGGAGGGAATGAGCAGTTCTTC	CASSTHPTALGGNEQFF
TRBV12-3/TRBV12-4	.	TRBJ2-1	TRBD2	TGTGCCAGCTGGATAACGAACCCCGGGACTAGCTCCGATGAGCAGTTCTTC	CASWITNPGTSSDEQFF
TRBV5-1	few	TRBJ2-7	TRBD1	TGCGCCAGCGGGCCCGGGACAGGGGCGTCTCCCGAGCAGTACTTC	CASGPGTGASPEQYF
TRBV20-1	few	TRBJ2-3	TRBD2	TGCAGTCCGACCGGGACTAGTTACACAGATACGCAGTATTTT	CSPTGTSYTDTQYF
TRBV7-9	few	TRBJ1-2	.	TGTGCCAGCAGCTTAAGCGTCTATGGCTACACCTTC	CASSLSVYGYTF
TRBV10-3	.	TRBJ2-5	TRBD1	TGTGCCATCAGTGACCCCGGGACAGGGACGACCCAGTACTTC	CAISDPGTGTTQYF
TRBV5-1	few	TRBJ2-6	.	TGCGCCAGCAGCCAGGGGAGACTGCCTGGCGGGGCCAACGTCCTGACTTTC	CASSQGRLPGGANVLTF
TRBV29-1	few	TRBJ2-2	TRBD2	TGCAGCGTTGAAGACCTAGCGGGGGGCACCGGGGAGCTGTTTTTT	CSVEDLAGGTGELFF
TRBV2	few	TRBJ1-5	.	TGTGCCAGCAAGGACCTCAATCAGCCCCAGCATTTT	CASKDLNQPQHF
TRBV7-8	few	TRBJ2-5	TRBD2	TGTGCCAGCAGCTCTAGCGGGGGCCGGGAGACCCAGTACTTC	CASSSSGGRETQYF
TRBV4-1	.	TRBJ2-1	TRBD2	TGCGCCAGCAGCCAAGGGGAGCGGGGGGCTGACAATGAGCAGTTCTTC	CASSQGERGADNEQFF
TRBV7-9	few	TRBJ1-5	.	TGTGCCAGCAGCACCACAGTCGTGGGGGGTCCTAACAATCAGCCCCAGCATTTT	CASSTTVVGGPNNQPQHF